The clone carrying this T cell receptor beta chain was recorded many times. Next came a second PCR, run for about 7 to 12 cycles, which used a sample-barcoded 5' primer along with a J-beta primer mix. TCRdb used MiXCR to reprocess the 5' RACE reads, holding one entry per CDR3 protein. The table lists some 800,000 distinct CDR3 sequences, approximately 25% of them singletons. This specimen belongs to a study of blood T cells in healthy people across ages. In germline, CDR1 is MDHEN, CDR2 SYDVKM. The ends were cut back, 1 base at V and 3 bases at J, with 4 bases in the middle. This CDR3 comprises 12 residues. The sample also formed part of further work on T cells of mothers and their children. From that study: Donation came from a few healthy Caucasian mothers together with their six children. Using around 1.5 ug per 15 ul, all extracted RNA underwent cDNA synthesis.

This clonotype originated in a boy between 10 and 17 years old in good health. V is TRBV28 and J is TRBJ2-7, with D uncertain. The sample taken for sequencing was blood. As DNA, the CDR3 is TGTGCCAGCAGTTTATTCAGCTACGAGCAGTACTTC. This codes for CASSLFSYEQYF.